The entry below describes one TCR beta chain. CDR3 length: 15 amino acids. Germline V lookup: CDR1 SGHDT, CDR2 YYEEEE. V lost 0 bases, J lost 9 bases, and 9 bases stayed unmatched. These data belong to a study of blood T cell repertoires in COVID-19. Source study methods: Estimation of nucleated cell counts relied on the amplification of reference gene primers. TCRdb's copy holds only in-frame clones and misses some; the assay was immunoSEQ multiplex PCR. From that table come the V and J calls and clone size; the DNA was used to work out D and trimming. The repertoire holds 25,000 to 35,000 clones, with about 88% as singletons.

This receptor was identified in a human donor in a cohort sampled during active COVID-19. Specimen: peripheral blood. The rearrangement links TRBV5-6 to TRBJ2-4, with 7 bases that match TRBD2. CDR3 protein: CASSLDGLVEAIQYF. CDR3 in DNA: TGTGCCAGCAGCTTGGATGGACTAGTGGAAGCCATTCAGTACTTC.